A single sample is the source of the 20 T cell receptor beta chains below, sequenced in a study of T cells in Graves' hyperthyroidism and ophthalmopathy. RNA transcripts were the template for amplifying TCR beta CDR3 regions. RT-PCR in the first round (using the HTBI primer set) targeted the TCR CDR3. TCRdb called the multiplex PCR reads again in MiXCR, with one record for every CDR3 protein. The data show approximately 480,000 distinct CDR3 sequences, about a fifth seen once. The sequenced material came from blood. These receptors all stem from a young man with Graves' hyperthyroidism.

At least ten counts were recorded for this clonotype. The chain uses TRBV5-1 and TRBJ1-2; tentative D call: TRBD1 (5 bases). V dropped 4 bases and J dropped 8 bases, with 12 bases sitting between them. CDR1 and CDR2 (germline): SGHRS, YFSETQ. The CDR3 length is 12 residues. The CDR3 loop is CASSAEWGGYTF. CDR3 nucleotides: TGCGCCAGCAGCGCTGAATGGGGGGGCTACACCTTC.

The rearrangement joins TRBV12-3 or TRBV12-4 to TRBJ2-5; 8 nucleotides match TRBD1. The CDR3 consists of 15 residues. V dropped 4 bases and J dropped 5; count of bases not matched to a gene: 9. CDR3 protein: CASSYRRGLRETQYF. CDR3 bases: TGTGCCAGCAGTTACCGCAGGGGGCTCCGGGAGACCCAGTACTTC.

This clonotype was observed a handful of times. The CDR3: CASSLGGAGTYTGELFF. CDR3 bases: TGCGCCAGCAGCCTCGGGGGAGCGGGCACCTACACCGGGGAGCTGTTTTTT. This chain connects TRBV4-1 to TRBJ2-2, with D maybe TRBD2 (6 bases). Deletions cut 4 bases from V and 3 bases from J, with 18 bases between. The length of the CDR3 is 17 residues. The germline gives CDR1 MGHRA, CDR2 YSYEKL.

This clonotype has more than one count but fewer than ten. This clone may be a read error of a much larger clone one base away. The V call is TRBV20-1, the J call TRBJ1-5; D remains unclear. CDR1 is DFQATT and CDR2 is SNEGSKA in the germline V gene (reference sequence). This CDR3 contains 14 residues. CDR3 DNA: TGCAGTGCTGTCCGGGATATCGGGTTGCAGCCCCGGCATTTT. It specifies CSAVRDIGLQPRHF.

This clonotype was seen repeatedly, ten times or more. The V call is TRBV3-1, the J call TRBJ1-5, with D perhaps matching TRBD1 (5 bases). Germline CDR1 is LGHDT and CDR2 is YNNKEL (reference sequence). Trimming shortened V by 1 base and J by 7 bases, and 14 bases separated the two germline ends. The CDR3 is 15 amino acids. Here the CDR3 reads CASSQGSRADQPQHF. CDR3 DNA sequence: TGTGCCAGCAGCCAAGGATCCAGGGCCGACCAGCCCCAGCATTTT. Variable domain in full (rest from reference TRBV3-1 and TRBJ1-5): DTAVSQTPKYLVTQMGNDKSIKCEQNLGHDTMYWYKQDSKKFLKIMFSYNNKELIINETVPNRFSPKSPDKAHLNLHINSLELGDSAVYFCASSQGSRADQPQHFGDGTRLSIL.

This clonotype was counted ten times or more. CDR3 bases: TGTGCCAGCAGGAAAGGCGGGAGTGCCTACGAGCAGTACTTC. It codes for CASRKGGSAYEQYF. This chain links TRBV28 with TRBJ2-7, with 7 bases identical to TRBD2. Germline CDR1 is MDHEN and CDR2 is SYDVKM. The V gene end was trimmed by 6 bases and the J gene end by 2 bases; junction bases not matched to a gene: 7. This CDR3 spans 14 amino acids.

This clonotype was recorded at least ten times. The V gene is TRBV19, the J gene TRBJ1-5, with TRBD1 matching over 9 bases. CDR1 and CDR2 from the germline V gene are LNHDA and SQIVND (reference sequence). The CDR3 spans 16 residues. J was trimmed by 5 bases and V by 5 bases; bases with no gene match: 10. CDR3 amino acids: CASSLLGQGRYQPQHF. In DNA form, the CDR3 reads TGTGCCAGTAGTTTACTCGGACAGGGGAGATATCAGCCCCAGCATTTT.

V is TRBV5-1 and J is TRBJ2-7; D is unclear. The V gene lost 0 bases and the J gene lost 1 base, with 11 bases spanning the gap. The CDR3 loop spans 15 amino acids. The germline V gene encodes CDR1 SGHRS and CDR2 YFSETQ. The CDR3 nucleotides read TGCGCCAGCAGCTTGGGCAGCTTCAGTTCCTACGAGCAGTACTTC. It yields the protein CASSLGSFSSYEQYF.

This clonotype has just a few counts. This chain links TRBV20-1 with TRBJ1-5; D is ambiguous. This CDR3 region has 13 residues. Germline CDR1 reads DFQATT; CDR2 reads SNEGSKA (reference sequence). In nucleotides, the CDR3 is TGCAGCGGAGCGGGCGGTAGCAATCAGCCCCAGCATTTT. It encodes CSGAGGSNQPQHF.

This clonotype came up many times. V is TRBV6-1 and J is TRBJ2-5, with 8 bases fitting TRBD1. This CDR3 comprises 16 residues. The V and J ends lost 5 bases and 1 base, in that order; junction bases with no gene match: 9. Germline V gives CDR1 MNHNS, CDR2 SASEGT. The CDR3 DNA sequence: TGTGCCAGCAGTCCTATAGACAGGGGCTCCCAAGAGACCCAGTACTTC. This encodes CASSPIDRGSQETQYF.

Only a few counts were recorded for this clonotype. This sequence joins TRBV20-1 and TRBJ2-2; weak D call: TRBD2 (6 bases). The CDR3 extends over 14 amino acids. V lost 1 base and J lost 5, with 11 bases in between. Germline assignment: CDR1 DFQATT and CDR2 SNEGSKA (reference sequence). This CDR3 reads CSARGGVATGELFF. The CDR3 DNA follows: TGCAGTGCTAGAGGGGGGGTGGCGACCGGGGAGCTGTTTTTT.

This clonotype was seen at least ten times. The chain has TRBV20-1 and TRBJ2-2; D remains unclear. Germline lookup yields CDR1 DFQATT and CDR2 SNEGSKA (reference sequence). CDR3 length: 14 amino acids. Trimming took off 7 bases at V and 4 bases at J, with 16 bases between the two ends. The CDR3 DNA is TGCAGTGTATATCCGGTGTCAGTCACCGGGGAGCTGTTTTTT. It encodes CSVYPVSVTGELFF.

This clonotype was counted a few times. The chain links TRBV11-2 to TRBJ1-1; 8 bases are a match to TRBD1. Germline CDR1 and CDR2: SGHAT and FQNNGV. This CDR3 has 19 amino acids. V lost 4 bases to trimming and J lost 0 bases; unmatched junction nucleotides: 16. The chain's CDR3 is CASSWDRTGIRSLNTEAFF. For the CDR3, the DNA is TGTGCCAGCAGCTGGGACCGGACAGGGATAAGAAGTTTGAACACTGAAGCTTTCTTT.

This clonotype was counted at least ten times. The chain links TRBV29-1 to TRBJ1-2; D perhaps matches TRBD1 (5 bases). This CDR3 comprises 13 residues. Germline V gene sequence: CDR1 SQVTM, CDR2 ANQGSEA. Trimming took off 4 bases at V and 2 bases at J, with 11 bases between the two ends. CDR3 coding DNA: TGCAGCGTTGCGGACACCGGGAACTATGGCTACACCTTC. It is translated as CSVADTGNYGYTF.

This clonotype was seen a few times. One end of the junction is discordant with germline, which a read error may explain. The chain is built from TRBV11-2 and TRBJ2-4, with a possible D match to TRBD2 (5 bases). Looked up from germline, CDR1 is SGHAT and CDR2 is FQNNGV. The CDR3 sequence is 18 residues long. The CDR3, as DNA: TGTGCCAGCAGCTTCTTCATTCCGGGGTTTTCGGCCAAAAACATTAAGTACTTC. Its protein is CASSFFIPGFSAKNIKYF.

This clonotype was counted once. The chain carries TRBV11-1 and TRBJ1-6; unclear D gene. The CDR3 runs to 17 residues. Trimming left V 6 bases short and J 5 bases short, with 20 bases between. The germline V gene has CDR1 SGHAT and CDR2 FQDESV (reference sequence). Here the CDR3 reads CASRSPGFQRNNSPLHF. The CDR3 coding sequence is TGTGCCAGCAGGTCGCCCGGGTTCCAGAGAAATAATTCACCCCTCCACTTT.

Many counts were recorded for this clonotype. This chain joins TRBV5-1 and TRBJ1-3; 10 nucleotides line up with TRBD1. The CDR3 totals 15 residues. V trimming: 4 bases; J trimming: 3 bases; junction bases outside the gene matches: 4. CDR1 is SGHRS and CDR2 is YFSETQ in the germline V gene. The CDR3 DNA reads as TGCGCCAGCAGCCGTGACAGGGGGCTTGGAAACACCATATATTTT. Encoded protein: CASSRDRGLGNTIYF. The variable domain in full, with the rest retrieved from reference TRBV5-1 and TRBJ1-3, is KAGVTQTPRYLIKTRGQQVTLSCSPISGHRSVSWYQQTPGQGLQFLFEYFSETQRNKGNFPGRFSGRQFSNSRSEMNVSTLELGDSALYLCASSRDRGLGNTIYFGEGSWLTVV.

This clonotype was observed at least ten times. V gene TRBV28 combines with J gene TRBJ1-5; 10 nucleotides match TRBD1. The CDR3 length is 17 residues. V dropped 5 bases and J dropped 5; count of bases not matched to a gene: 12. Germline CDR1 reads MDHEN; CDR2 reads SYDVKM. CDR3 loop: CASSPHHGQGVHQPQHF. CDR3 DNA sequence: TGTGCCAGCAGTCCCCACCATGGACAGGGGGTCCATCAGCCCCAGCATTTT.

This clonotype showed up many times. The V gene is TRBV5-1, the J gene TRBJ1-1; D not resolved. The V end lost 3 bases, the J end lost 4 bases, and 13 bases lay between the germline ends. Looked up from germline, CDR1 is SGHRS and CDR2 is YFSETQ. CDR3 length: 14 amino acids. The CDR3 bases are TGCGCCAGCAGCTCCCTCCACAACACCACTGAAGCTTTCTTT. Translated, it gives CASSSLHNTTEAFF.

This clonotype showed up many times. J is TRBJ1-5 and V is TRBV7-8; possibly TRBD1 for D (5 bases). V gave up 6 bases and J gave up 7 bases, with 22 bases separating them. Germline CDR1 reads SGHVS; CDR2 reads FQNEAQ. The CDR3 is made up of 16 amino acids. CDR3 amino acids: CASSYRRGKDGQPQHF. In DNA form, the CDR3 reads TGTGCCAGCAGTTATCGCCGGGGGAAAGACGGACAGCCCCAGCATTTT.